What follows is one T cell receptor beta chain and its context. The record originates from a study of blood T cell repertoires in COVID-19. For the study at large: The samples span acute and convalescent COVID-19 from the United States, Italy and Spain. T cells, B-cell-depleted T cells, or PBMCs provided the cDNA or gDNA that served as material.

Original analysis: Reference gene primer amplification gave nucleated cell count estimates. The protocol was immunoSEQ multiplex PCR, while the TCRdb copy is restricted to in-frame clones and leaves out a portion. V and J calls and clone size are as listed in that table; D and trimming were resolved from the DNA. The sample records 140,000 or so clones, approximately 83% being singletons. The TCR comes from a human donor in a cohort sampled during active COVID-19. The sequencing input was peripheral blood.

The CDR3: CASCSVLRGVYGYTF. The CDR3 coding sequence is TGTGCCAGCTGCTCAGTGCTGCGGGGTGTCTATGGCTACACCTTC. The chain employs TRBV28 and TRBJ1-2; no reliable D call. The CDR3 spans 15 residues. The V end lost 8 bases, the J end lost 4 bases, and 20 bases lay between the germline ends. CDR1 MDHEN and CDR2 SYDVKM come from the germline V gene.